The 9 T cell receptor beta chains presented below share a single source sample, sequenced in a study of T cell responses to AZD1222 COVID-19 vaccine. Sequencing was performed with immunoSEQ multiplex PCR; in TCRdb, only in-frame clones are kept and a portion is missing. The table lists around 95,000 clones, more than 75% of them singletons. The material sequenced was peripheral blood, taken on day 0 of AZD1222 vaccination. The source is an adult in good health.

This sequence joins TRBV6-5 and TRBJ2-1; 9 bases align to TRBD1. Germline CDR1 and CDR2: MNHEY and SVGAGI. The junction had 8 bases not matched to a gene; V was cut back by 6 bases and J by 8 bases. CDR3 length: 14 residues. The CDR3 here is CASRGGDRVDEQFF. In DNA, the CDR3 is TGTGCCAGCAGGGGGGGGGACAGGGTTGATGAGCAGTTCTTC.

The chain carries TRBV2 and TRBJ2-1; no definite D call. CDR1 and CDR2 from the germline V gene are SNHLY and FYNNEI. This CDR3 contains 15 residues. The V gene lost 7 bases and the J gene lost 1 base, with 14 bases spanning the gap. This CDR3 is CASTWRQASYNEQFF. The CDR3 bases are TGTGCCAGCACTTGGCGGCAAGCTTCCTACAATGAGCAGTTCTTC.

The chain has TRBV6-2 or TRBV6-3 and TRBJ2-7; 10 bases are a match to TRBD2. From germline, CDR1 is MNHEY and CDR2 SVGEGT. With V trimmed by 6 bases and J by 0 bases, 5 bases remained unmatched. This CDR3 spans 15 amino acids. CDR3 in amino acids: CASSTSSGSSYEQYF. The CDR3 region has the DNA TGTGCCAGCAGCACCTCTAGCGGGAGCTCCTACGAGCAGTACTTC.

The V gene is TRBV5-1, the J gene TRBJ1-1, with TRBD1 as a possible D gene (5 bases). V lost 0 bases and J 4 bases, leaving 10 bases between the germline ends. The germline gives CDR1 SGHRS, CDR2 YFSETQ. CDR3 size: 14 residues. The CDR3 DNA reads TGCGCCAGCAGCTTGGCTGGGACTAGCACTGAAGCTTTCTTT. This codes for CASSLAGTSTEAFF.

The chain combines TRBV24-1 with TRBJ2-3; no clear D gene. This CDR3 spans 14 amino acids. Deletions cut 1 base from V and 0 bases from J, with 4 bases between. Germline assignment: CDR1 KGHDR and CDR2 SFDVKD. The CDR3 DNA reads TGTGCCACCAGTGATTTTCTTAGCACAGATACGCAGTATTTT. This translates into CATSDFLSTDTQYF.

The chain is built from TRBV19 and TRBJ1-2; 7 nucleotides agree with TRBD1. The CDR3 runs to 16 residues. Germline V lookup: CDR1 LNHDA, CDR2 SQIVND (reference sequence). V lost 3 bases and J lost 0; bases outside the gene matches: 7. Here the CDR3 DNA reads TGTGCCAGTAGTATGTCGCGGGACAGTACTAACTATGGCTACACCTTC. This codes for CASSMSRDSTNYGYTF.

The chain recombines TRBV28 with TRBJ2-7; 11 bases map to TRBD2. CDR1 MDHEN and CDR2 SYDVKM come from the germline V gene. With 3 bases clipped from V and 3 bases from J, the junction kept 25 bases outside the gene matches. The CDR3 covers 22 residues. The CDR3 loop reads CASSFSSKPGRPGLAGNYEQYF. The DNA for the CDR3 is TGTGCCAGCAGTTTCTCCTCTAAACCGGGACGGCCCGGACTAGCGGGTAACTACGAGCAGTACTTC.

The chain combines TRBV6-5 with TRBJ1-2, with 8 nucleotides matching TRBD1. With V trimmed by 8 bases and J by 5 bases, 13 bases remained unmatched. The length of the CDR3 is 15 residues. Germline V gene lookup returns CDR1 MNHEY and CDR2 SVGAGI. The CDR3 bases are TGTGCCAGCTCTCGGACAGGGCCTTTGAGATATGGCTACACCTTC. Translated: CASSRTGPLRYGYTF.

V is TRBV7-9 and J is TRBJ2-7; D is perhaps TRBD2 (5 bases). The CDR3 runs to 15 residues. Trimming pared 5 bases from V and 0 bases from J, leaving 14 bases between. The germline V gene encodes CDR1 SEHNR and CDR2 FQNEAQ (reference sequence). CDR3 amino acids: CASSRWAGSSYEQYF. The CDR3 DNA follows: TGTGCCAGCAGCCGTTGGGCGGGTAGCTCCTACGAGCAGTACTTC.